The 29 T cell receptor beta chains given below trace back to one sample, sequenced in a study of identical twins. Via MiXCR, TCRdb re-called the 5' RACE reads, giving one row per CDR3 protein. The data hold a few hundred thousand distinct CDR3 sequences, with 9% to 15% observed a single time. These data were also reused for a study on yellow fever vaccine responses in identical twins.

Sequencing was carried out using CD8+ T cells sorted from blood. These receptors all stem from a woman in her late teens or twenties in good health.

In its sample, this clonotype was seen a few times. The gene calls are TRBV7-6 and TRBJ2-3; TRBD1 matches 11 bases. Germline V gene lookup returns CDR1 SGHVS and CDR2 FNYEAQ. This CDR3 comprises 16 residues. Trimming removed 1 base from V and 6 bases from J; junction bases left unmatched: 6. CDR3 residues: CASSLGTGGRRDTQYF. The DNA for the CDR3 is TGTGCCAGCAGCTTAGGGACAGGGGGCAGGAGGGATACGCAGTATTTT.

This clonotype has more than one count but fewer than ten. The genes are TRBV25-1 and TRBJ2-7; TRBD1 might be the D (6 bases). The CDR3 covers 16 residues. The germline V gene encodes CDR1 MGHDK and CDR2 SYGVNS. V was trimmed by 1 base and J by 5 bases, leaving 18 bases between them. CDR3 sequence reads: CASSELDSHKGNEQYF. DNA of the CDR3: TGTGCCAGCAGTGAATTGGACAGTCATAAAGGTAACGAGCAGTACTTC.

This clonotype occurred many times. This rearrangement joins TRBV20-1 to TRBJ2-3; TRBD2 matches at 9 bases. Trimming at V came to 5 bases and at J to 2 bases, leaving 8 bases not matched to a gene. The CDR3 has 15 residues. The germline V gene encodes CDR1 DFQATT and CDR2 SNEGSKA (reference sequence). DNA for the CDR3: TGCAGTGCTGGACTACTAGCGGGTAACACAGATACGCAGTATTTT. This sequence encodes CSAGLLAGNTDTQYF.

This clonotype was seen repeatedly, ten times or more. The V call is TRBV5-1, the J call TRBJ2-7; weak D call: TRBD2 (5 bases). V was trimmed by 4 bases and J by 0 bases, leaving 17 bases between them. The V gene's germline CDR1 is SGHRS and CDR2 YFSETQ. This CDR3 contains 16 residues. In nucleotides, the CDR3 is TGCGCCAGCAGCCCCCGCAGTAGCGAATACTCCTACGAGCAGTACTTC. Translated: CASSPRSSEYSYEQYF.

This chain connects TRBV12-3 or TRBV12-4 to TRBJ2-1; no definite D call. Trimming cost V 0 bases and J 7 bases, with 13 bases left between them. This CDR3 has 15 amino acids. DNA of the CDR3: TGTGCCAGCAGTTTAGCGAGTGGCAGCCGAAATGAGCAGTTCTTC. It yields the protein CASSLASGSRNEQFF.

This clonotype was picked up a small number of times. The gene calls are TRBV4-2 and TRBJ2-7; TRBD2 matches at 11 bases. Germline values: CDR1 LGHNA, CDR2 YNFKEQ. V gave up 0 bases and J gave up 4 bases; unmatched junction bases: 11. CDR3 size: 18 residues. The CDR3 loop reads CASSQDISGRDLEYEQYF. CDR3 in DNA: TGTGCCAGCAGCCAAGATATTAGCGGGAGGGATTTGGAGTACGAGCAGTACTTC.

This clonotype was detected a few times. This rearrangement joins TRBV2 to TRBJ2-5; 9 bases align to TRBD2. The CDR3 totals 14 residues. Looked up from germline, CDR1 is SNHLY and CDR2 is FYNNEI. Trimming cost V 2 bases and J 5 bases; bases outside gene matches: 3. CDR3 residues: CASSELAGMETQYF. Written as DNA, the CDR3 is TGTGCCAGCAGTGAACTAGCGGGAATGGAGACCCAGTACTTC.

This sequence joins TRBV12-3 or TRBV12-4 and TRBJ2-5; 13 nucleotides match TRBD2. The length of the CDR3 is 14 residues. Germline trimming cut 6 bases from V and 10 bases from J; bases unmatched to any gene: 8. The DNA for the CDR3 is TGTGCCAGCAGCCCCACTAGCGGGGGGGCGTACCAGTACTTC. This sequence encodes CASSPTSGGAYQYF.

V is TRBV7-9 and J is TRBJ1-6; D might be TRBD1 (5 bases). V gave up 5 bases and J gave up 5 bases, with 10 bases separating them. The CDR3 has 14 residues. CDR1 SEHNR and CDR2 FQNEAQ come from the germline V gene (reference sequence). CDR3 amino acids: CASSEGRNNSPLHF. As DNA, the CDR3 is TGTGCCAGCAGCGAGGGACGGAATAATTCACCCCTCCACTTT.

This clonotype was detected many times. This chain uses TRBV3-1 with TRBJ2-1; D not certain. The CDR3 runs 13 residues. CDR1 and CDR2 (germline): LGHDT, YNNKEL (reference sequence). V lost 1 base, J lost 6 bases, and 7 bases lay in between. CDR3 bases: TGTGCCAGCAGCCAAGGAACGAGCAATGAGCAGTTCTTC. The encoded protein is CASSQGTSNEQFF.

This clonotype was counted many times. The gene calls are TRBV28 and TRBJ1-5; tentatively, D is TRBD1 (5 bases). This CDR3 spans 14 amino acids. The V gene lost 3 bases and the J gene lost 5 bases, with 11 bases spanning the gap. CDR1 and CDR2 from the germline V gene are MDHEN and SYDVKM. CDR3 in DNA: TGTGCCAGCAGTTTTCTTAGAGGGGATCAGCCCCAGCATTTT. Translating gives CASSFLRGDQPQHF.

This clonotype was counted only a few times. The chain carries TRBV5-1 and TRBJ1-6; D gene uncertain. With 4 bases removed from V and 7 bases from J, the gap between germline ends came to 12 bases. Germline V gene lookup returns CDR1 SGHRS and CDR2 YFSETQ. The CDR3 has 14 residues. CDR3 region: CASSPQRPNSPLHF. The CDR3 DNA sequence: TGCGCCAGCAGCCCACAGAGACCAAATTCACCCCTCCACTTT.

Details on this clonotype: At one boundary the junction diverges from the germline segment, which might be a read error. V usage is TRBV28 and J usage is TRBJ2-5, with D perhaps assigned TRBD1 or TRBD2 (6 bases each). Germline CDR1 MDHEN, CDR2 SYDVKM. The CDR3 consists of 17 residues. Here the CDR3 DNA reads TGTGCCAGGAGTTTGCCGGGGGCCCAACGGGGACAAGAGACCCAGTACTTC. Its translation is CARSLPGAQRGQETQYF.

This sequence joins TRBV28 and TRBJ2-3; D gene uncertain. CDR3 length: 14 amino acids. Trimming removed 1 base at V and 2 bases at J, with 7 bases between. Germline CDR1 is MDHEN and CDR2 is SYDVKM. The CDR3: CASSLSLSTDTQYF. The CDR3 bases are TGTGCCAGCAGTTTATCACTATCCACAGATACGCAGTATTTT. Drawing the rest from reference TRBV28 and TRBJ2-3, the complete variable domain is DVKVTQSSRYLVKRTGEKVFLECVQDMDHENMFWYRQDPGLGLRLIYFSYDVKMKEKGDIPEGYSVSREKKERFSLILESASTNQTSMYLCASSLSLSTDTQYFGPGTRLTVL.

The sample holds many counts of this clonotype. The chain employs TRBV6-5 and TRBJ1-2, with TRBD1 matching over 7 bases. The germline V gene has CDR1 MNHEY and CDR2 SVGAGI. The ends lost 2 bases at V and 4 bases at J; junction bases unmatched: 4. This CDR3 has 14 amino acids. DNA for the CDR3: TGTGCCAGCAGTTACCAGGGGGGCCGCTATGGCTACACCTTC. It encodes CASSYQGGRYGYTF.

The chain has TRBV6-1 and TRBJ2-3; D is ambiguous. Trimming removed 7 bases from V and 3 bases from J, with 14 bases in between. This CDR3 region has 14 residues. Germline-derived CDR1 and CDR2 are MNHNS and SASEGT. The chain's CDR3 is CASTGGRMTDTQYF. In nucleotides, the CDR3 is TGTGCCAGCACAGGTGGTAGAATGACAGATACGCAGTATTTT.

In its sample, this clonotype was seen a few times. The gene calls are TRBV9 and TRBJ1-1, with TRBD1 matching 7 bases. Germline V CDR1 and CDR2: SGDLS, YYNGEE. V lost 2 bases, J lost 5 bases, and 6 bases stayed unmatched. This CDR3 is built from 14 residues. The CDR3 protein is CASSVEGARTEAFF. The CDR3 bases are TGTGCCAGCAGCGTCGAGGGGGCGCGAACTGAAGCTTTCTTT.

A few counts support this clonotype. V usage is TRBV12-3 or TRBV12-4 and J usage is TRBJ2-3, with TRBD2 as a possible D gene (5 bases). The CDR3 loop spans 14 amino acids. Trimming cost V 2 bases and J 1 base, with 7 bases left between them. CDR3 protein: CASSLTEGTDTQYF. CDR3 in DNA: TGTGCCAGCAGTTTAACGGAGGGCACAGATACGCAGTATTTT.

This clonotype has just a few counts. This rearrangement joins TRBV20-1 to TRBJ2-1, with 9 bases fitting TRBD1. J was trimmed by 7 bases and V by 6 bases; bases with no gene match: 10. CDR1 is DFQATT, CDR2 SNEGSKA, per germline (reference sequence). The CDR3 loop spans 14 amino acids. The CDR3 coding sequence is TGCAGTGCAAACAGGGGGCGCAGTTCTAATGAGCAGTTCTTC. Translating gives CSANRGRSSNEQFF.

This clonotype was recorded a few times. The chain combines TRBV12-3 or TRBV12-4 with TRBJ2-5, with D perhaps matching TRBD2 (6 bases). The CDR3 contains 14 residues. Deletions cut 2 bases from V and 1 base from J, with 8 bases between. CDR3 residues: CASSLRGVQETQYF. In nucleotides, the CDR3 is TGTGCCAGCAGTTTACGCGGGGTCCAAGAGACCCAGTACTTC.

The V gene is TRBV3-1, the J gene TRBJ1-1; 7 nucleotides align to TRBD1. V lost 6 bases and J lost 1; bases outside the gene matches: 5. Germline V gene lookup returns CDR1 LGHDT and CDR2 YNNKEL (reference sequence). There are 14 residues in the CDR3. In DNA, the CDR3 is TGTGCCAGCAGACCCCGACAGGGGAACACTGAAGCTTTCTTT. Protein: CASRPRQGNTEAFF.

This rearrangement joins TRBV20-1 to TRBJ2-1; D is unresolved. This CDR3 is built from 16 residues. CDR1 is DFQATT, CDR2 SNEGSKA, per germline (reference sequence). V dropped 0 bases and J dropped 0 bases, with 12 bases sitting between them. CDR3 sequence (DNA): TGCAGTGCTAGAGAGGGTAGCCCCAGCTCCTACAATGAGCAGTTCTTC. This codes for CSAREGSPSSYNEQFF.

In this sample, this clonotype turned up a few times. Compared with germline, one end of the junction differs, possibly owing to a read error. This chain uses TRBV10-3 with TRBJ2-7, with D unclear. CDR1 is ENHRY and CDR2 is SYGVKD in the germline V gene. The CDR3 is 10 amino acids. The CDR3 DNA sequence: TGTGCCGCTGACGCCGGGCCCCCTAACTTC. Residues: CAADAGPPNF.

V gene TRBV10-3 combines with J gene TRBJ2-5; TRBD2 matches at 9 bases. V lost 6 bases and J lost 5; bases outside the gene matches: 16. The CDR3 has 17 residues. Germline V gene sequence: CDR1 ENHRY, CDR2 SYGVKD. The CDR3 spells CAISQEGLAGKSETQYF. The CDR3 DNA sequence: TGTGCCATCAGCCAGGAGGGGCTAGCGGGAAAGTCGGAGACCCAGTACTTC.

The chain has TRBV5-1 and TRBJ2-3; D tentatively reads TRBD1 or TRBD2 (5 bases each). Germline V gene data show CDR1 as SGHRS and CDR2 as YFSETQ. This CDR3 region has 14 residues. The V gene lost 1 base and the J gene lost 4 bases, with 10 bases spanning the gap. This CDR3 reads CASSLLLGADTQYF. CDR3 coding DNA: TGCGCCAGCAGCTTGCTATTGGGGGCAGATACGCAGTATTTT. Based on the CDR3 plus reference TRBV5-1 and TRBJ2-3, the full variable domain is KAGVTQTPRYLIKTRGQQVTLSCSPISGHRSVSWYQQTPGQGLQFLFEYFSETQRNKGNFPGRFSGRQFSNSRSEMNVSTLELGDSALYLCASSLLLGADTQYFGPGTRLTVL.

This clonotype has only a few counts. This chain links TRBV7-6 with TRBJ1-1; 10 bases are shared with TRBD1. This CDR3 contains 16 residues. Germline CDR1 reads SGHVS; CDR2 reads FNYEAQ. The J segment lost 1 base and the V segment lost 4 bases, leaving 6 bases of the junction unmatched. This CDR3 reads CASSSETGGPNTEAFF. The CDR3 DNA follows: TGTGCCAGCAGCTCCGAGACAGGGGGCCCGAACACTGAAGCTTTCTTT.

The V and J genes are TRBV2 and TRBJ2-2, with TRBD2 identical over 11 bases. The ends lost 7 bases at V and 2 bases at J; junction bases unmatched: 12. The CDR3 covers 18 residues. CDR1 and CDR2 (germline): SNHLY, FYNNEI. The CDR3 loop reads CASNTPGLADRNTGELFF. The DNA of the CDR3 is TGTGCCAGCAATACGCCGGGACTAGCGGATAGAAACACCGGGGAGCTGTTTTTT.

This clonotype was picked up a small number of times. The rearrangement links TRBV7-9 to TRBJ2-7, with 9 bases that match TRBD2. Germline CDR1 SEHNR, CDR2 FQNEAQ (reference sequence). V trimming: 5 bases; J trimming: 5 bases; junction bases outside the gene matches: 4. The CDR3 is 13 amino acids. The CDR3 nucleotides are TGTGCCAGCAGCCGTAGCGGGAGAGACGAGCAGTACTTC. Its protein product is CASSRSGRDEQYF.

The V and J genes are TRBV7-9 and TRBJ2-1; 8 positions agree with TRBD1. CDR1 and CDR2 (germline): SEHNR, FQNEAQ (reference sequence). V gave up 5 bases and J gave up 4 bases; unmatched junction bases: 10. This CDR3 has 16 residues. The DNA of the CDR3 is TGTGCCAGCAGCACCAGACAGGGGATGGGGTACAATGAGCAGTTCTTC. This codes for CASSTRQGMGYNEQFF.